The 8 T cell receptor beta chains below all came from one sample that was sequenced in a study of blood T cell repertoires in COVID-19. Produced via immunoSEQ multiplex PCR; TCRdb's table is partial and in-frame only. This table holds under 250,000 clones, approximately 88% found once. Sample: peripheral blood. The receptors were gathered from a woman aged 25 to 39 with COVID-19, enrolled during active disease.

In this sample, this clone turned up once. The chain uses TRBV24-1 and TRBJ2-1, with 9 bases fitting TRBD1. Germline V CDR1 and CDR2: KGHDR, SFDVKD. After removal of 3 bases from V and 4 bases from J, the junction contained 15 bases not matched to a gene. The CDR3 length is 19 residues. The CDR3, as DNA: TGTGCCACCAGTGATCCCCGGACGGGACAGGGATTTTTGTACAATGAGCAGTTCTTC. It is translated as CATSDPRTGQGFLYNEQFF.

V is TRBV6-5 and J is TRBJ1-2; TRBD1 matches at 7 bases. The CDR3 spans 14 residues. J gave up 8 bases and V 6 bases, and 12 bases lay outside the gene matches. The V gene's germline CDR1 is MNHEY and CDR2 SVGAGI. CDR3 DNA sequence: TGTGCCAGCAGCCGTCGGGACAGCTCCGGGGGCTACACCTTC. This translates into CASSRRDSSGGYTF.

CDR3 coding DNA: TGTGCCAGCAGTTCAGGAGGGGCTGAAGCTTTCTTT. It yields the protein CASSSGGAEAFF. The rearrangement joins TRBV6-4 to TRBJ1-1, with D perhaps TRBD1 (5 bases). Germline values: CDR1 MRHNA, CDR2 SNTAGT. The CDR3 contains 12 residues. The V and J ends lost 5 bases and 6 bases respectively, with 10 bases between them.

This chain joins TRBV11-3 and TRBJ2-7, with unresolved D. Trimming took 4 bases from V and 3 from J, leaving 13 bases between them. The CDR3 runs to 14 residues. CDR1 SGHNT and CDR2 YENEEA come from the germline V gene. The CDR3 spells CASSSGAADYEQYV. As DNA, the CDR3 is TGTGCCAGCAGCTCCGGTGCGGCAGACTACGAGCAGTACGTC.

The chain links TRBV11-3 to TRBJ2-3, with 8 bases fitting TRBD2. V shed 4 bases, J shed 2 bases, and the junction held 8 bases outside the gene matches. CDR1 and CDR2 from the germline V gene are SGHNT and YENEEA. The length of the CDR3 is 16 residues. CDR3 sequence reads: CASSSGGSGATDTQYF. DNA for the CDR3: TGTGCCAGCAGCTCGGGGGGTAGCGGGGCCACAGATACGCAGTATTTT.

The rearrangement links TRBV5-6 to TRBJ2-5; a possible D gene is TRBD1 (6 bases). Trimming took 7 bases from V and 4 from J, leaving 11 bases between them. Germline V lookup: CDR1 SGHDT, CDR2 YYEEEE. The length of the CDR3 is 12 residues. The CDR3 here is CASSPGVETQYF. The CDR3 coding sequence is TGTGCCAGCTCGCCAGGGGTAGAGACCCAGTACTTC.

The V and J genes are TRBV7-9 and TRBJ1-2; D uncertain. Per germline, CDR1 SEHNR and CDR2 FQNEAQ (reference sequence). This CDR3 spans 14 amino acids. Trimming shortened V by 4 bases and J by 4 bases, and 13 bases separated the two germline ends. Written as DNA, the CDR3 is TGTGCCAGCAGCTCGGGAGGGAACGGCTATGGCTACACCTTC. Translation gives CASSSGGNGYGYTF. The whole variable domain, remainder taken from reference TRBV7-9 and TRBJ1-2, is DTGVSQNPRHKITKRGQNVTFRCDPISEHNRLYWYRQTLGQGPEFLTYFQNEAQLEKSRLLSDRFSAERPKGSFSTLEIQRTEQGDSAMYLCASSSGGNGYGYTFGSGTRLTVV.

A single count supports this clone. The chain recombines TRBV18 with TRBJ2-3; D gene unclear. Germline-derived CDR1 and CDR2 are KGHSH and LQKENI. CDR3 size: 14 residues. V gave up 0 bases and J gave up 6 bases, with 10 bases separating them. The CDR3, as DNA: TGTGCCAGCTCACCACCCGGTACCATGGATACGCAGTATTTT. Its protein product is CASSPPGTMDTQYF.